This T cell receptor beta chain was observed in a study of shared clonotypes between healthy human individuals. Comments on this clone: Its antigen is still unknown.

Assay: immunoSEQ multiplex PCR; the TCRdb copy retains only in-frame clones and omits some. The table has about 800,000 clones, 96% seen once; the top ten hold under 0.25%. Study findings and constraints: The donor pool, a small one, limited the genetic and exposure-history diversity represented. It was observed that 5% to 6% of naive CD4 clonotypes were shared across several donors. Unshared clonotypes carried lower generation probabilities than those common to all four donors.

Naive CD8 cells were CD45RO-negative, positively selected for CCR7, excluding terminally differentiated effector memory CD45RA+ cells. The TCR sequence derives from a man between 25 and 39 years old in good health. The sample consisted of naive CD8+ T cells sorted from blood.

The CDR3: CASSLDSKTSGRLFNEQFF. Written as DNA, the CDR3 is TGTGCCAGCAGCTTAGATTCTAAGACTAGCGGGAGGCTTTTCAATGAGCAGTTCTTC. The rearrangement uses TRBV11-3 and TRBJ2-1; 13 nucleotides agree with TRBD2. Germline assignment: CDR1 SGHNT and CDR2 YENEEA. This CDR3 is 19 amino acids long. After removal of 0 bases from V and 6 bases from J, the junction contained 11 bases not matched to a gene.